A single sample is the source of the 18 T cell receptor beta chains below, sequenced in a study of T cells in Graves' hyperthyroidism and ophthalmopathy. Researchers amplified the TCR beta CDR3 regions from RNA transcripts. The TCR CDR3 was amplified in a first-round RT-PCR using the HTBI primer set. TCRdb redid the calling of the multiplex PCR reads with MiXCR, one entry per CDR3 protein. The data contain fewer than 600,000 distinct CDR3 sequences, around 15% of them seen just once; the ten biggest clones take up approximately 15%. The sequenced sample consisted of blood. These receptors all stem from a woman in her thirties or forties with Graves' hyperthyroidism.

The rearrangement joins TRBV20-1 to TRBJ2-3, with D hard to call. This CDR3 has 16 amino acids. From germline, CDR1 is DFQATT and CDR2 SNEGSKA (reference sequence). V lost 3 bases and J lost 2, with 18 bases in between. Here the CDR3 reads CSASPLSDTNTDTQYF. The CDR3 DNA follows: TGCAGTGCTAGCCCGCTTTCAGATACCAACACAGATACGCAGTATTTT.

This clonotype occurred a few times. V is TRBV7-3 and J is TRBJ2-4; D unresolved. Germline lookup yields CDR1 SGHTA and CDR2 FQGTGA. The CDR3 loop spans 14 amino acids. V shed 1 base and J shed 8 bases, with 12 bases lying between them. CDR3 nucleotide sequence: TGTGCCAGCAGCTTAAGTTCAGCCCTAGACATTCAGTACTTC. This translates into CASSLSSALDIQYF.

This clonotype was recorded at least ten times. The rearrangement links TRBV28 to TRBJ1-6; 8 bases match TRBD1. The CDR3 extends over 12 amino acids. Germline V CDR1 and CDR2: MDHEN, SYDVKM. V trimming: 6 bases; J trimming: 8 bases; junction bases outside the gene matches: 0. Written as DNA, the CDR3 is TGTGCCAGCAGGGACAGGGATTCACCCCTCCACTTT. Translation: CASRDRDSPLHF.

This clonotype appeared many times. The junction departs from the called germline gene at one end, perhaps through a read error. CDR3 sequence: CSARDRVLAGELFF. CDR3 coding DNA: TGCAGTGCTCGAGACAGGGTTTTAGCCGGGGAGCTGTTTTTT. V and J are TRBV20-1 and TRBJ2-2; 7 bases align to TRBD1. Germline V gene data show CDR1 as DFQATT and CDR2 as SNEGSKA (reference sequence). The CDR3 has 14 amino acids.

In its sample, this clonotype was seen many times. One junction end does not reproduce the germline sequence, and a read error may be involved. V is TRBV27 and J is TRBJ2-7; D is perhaps TRBD2 (5 bases). CDR1 and CDR2 (germline): MNHEY, SMNVEV (reference sequence). The CDR3 extends over 13 amino acids. The CDR3 coding sequence is TGTGCCAGCTGTTTTTCAGGAGGCTACGAGCAGTACTTC. Translated: CASCFSGGYEQYF.

The CDR3 protein is CASRTNGGADPYEQYF. CDR3 nucleotide sequence: TGTGCCAGCAGGACCAACGGAGGGGCCGACCCCTACGAGCAGTACTTC. The V call is TRBV25-1, the J call TRBJ2-7; D is possibly TRBD2 (6 bases). Germline CDR1 reads MGHDK; CDR2 reads SYGVNS. The CDR3 length is 16 residues. The V end lost 6 bases, the J end lost 2 bases, and 20 bases lay between the germline ends.

On this clonotype: Possible read error: a much larger clone is one base away. V gene TRBV11-2 combines with J gene TRBJ2-3; 12 bases fit TRBD2. The CDR3 loop spans 16 amino acids. CDR1 SGHAT and CDR2 FQNNGV come from the germline V gene. The CDR3 here is CASNLLAGGGYDTQYF. CDR3 sequence (DNA): TGTGCCAGCAACTTACTAGCGGGGGGAGGGTACGATACGCAGTATTTT.

This clonotype has at least ten counts. The chain employs TRBV27 and TRBJ1-1; 7 nucleotides align to TRBD1. In germline, CDR1 is MNHEY, CDR2 SMNVEV (reference sequence). CDR3 size: 15 residues. J lost 0 bases, V lost 5 bases, and 6 bases had no gene match. DNA for the CDR3: TGTGCCAGCAGTACCCTAACAGGGGTGAACACTGAAGCTTTCTTT. Translated, it gives CASSTLTGVNTEAFF.

This clonotype was counted ten times or more. The chain links TRBV12-3 or TRBV12-4 to TRBJ2-1; 8 bases match TRBD1. The CDR3 spans 14 residues. Germline trimming cut 5 bases from V and 3 bases from J; bases unmatched to any gene: 3. CDR3 nucleotides: TGTGCCAGCAGTCCAACAGGGGGCTACAATGAGCAGTTCTTC. Residues: CASSPTGGYNEQFF.

The rearrangement links TRBV5-1 to TRBJ2-2; 11 bases align to TRBD2. The CDR3 spans 16 residues. The germline V gene encodes CDR1 SGHRS and CDR2 YFSETQ. V dropped 6 bases and J dropped 3; count of bases not matched to a gene: 7. The CDR3 bases are TGCGCCAGCACCTATAGCGGGAGGGCCGACACCGGGGAGCTGTTTTTT. It specifies CASTYSGRADTGELFF.

This clonotype has just a few counts. This may arise from a read error, as a much more abundant clone is one base away. The chain uses TRBV28 and TRBJ1-2; no firm D call. Germline-derived CDR1 and CDR2 are MDHEN and SYDVKM. V gave up 0 bases and J gave up 4 bases, with 3 bases separating them. The CDR3 totals 12 residues. CDR3 in amino acids: CASSLWIYGYTF. The CDR3, as DNA: TGTGCCAGCAGTTTATGGATCTATGGCTACACCTTC.

This clonotype was seen only a few times. The V gene is TRBV19, the J gene TRBJ1-1; 7 bases match TRBD1. The germline V gene encodes CDR1 LNHDA and CDR2 SQIVND (reference sequence). This CDR3 is built from 13 residues. V was clipped by 10 bases and J by 5 bases; unmatched bases: 10. In DNA, the CDR3 is TGTGCCACCTCGAACAGGGGAATGACTGAAGCTTTCTTT. It codes for CATSNRGMTEAFF.

There are many counts of this clonotype. This rearrangement joins TRBV6-1 to TRBJ2-7; D not resolved. This CDR3 comprises 14 residues. Looked up from germline, CDR1 is MNHNS and CDR2 is SASEGT. Trimming cost V 3 bases and J 3 bases, with 12 bases left between them. This chain's CDR3 is CASSDGPRFYEQYF. The DNA for the CDR3 is TGTGCCAGCAGTGACGGCCCTAGGTTCTACGAGCAGTACTTC.

This clonotype was detected ten times or more. The V call is TRBV5-1, the J call TRBJ2-5; D is ambiguous. CDR3 length: 17 residues. Germline loops: CDR1 SGHRS, CDR2 YFSETQ. V was trimmed by 3 bases and J by 5 bases, leaving 23 bases between them. CDR3 in DNA: TGCGCCAGCAGCTGGGGTCTGCTGAGCGAGATCCCGGAGACCCAGTACTTC. It encodes CASSWGLLSEIPETQYF.

This clonotype was observed many times. The chain uses TRBV5-1 and TRBJ2-7; 10 bases are a match to TRBD2. The germline gives CDR1 SGHRS, CDR2 YFSETQ. The CDR3 sequence is 16 residues long. After removal of 5 bases from V and 6 bases from J, the junction contained 14 bases not matched to a gene. CDR3 amino acids: CASRERPSGSSREQYF. For the CDR3, the DNA is TGCGCCAGCAGGGAAAGACCTAGCGGGAGTAGCCGCGAGCAGTACTTC. The variable domain in full, with the rest retrieved from reference TRBV5-1 and TRBJ2-7, is KAGVTQTPRYLIKTRGQQVTLSCSPISGHRSVSWYQQTPGQGLQFLFEYFSETQRNKGNFPGRFSGRQFSNSRSEMNVSTLELGDSALYLCASRERPSGSSREQYFGPGTRLTVT.

This clonotype occurred many times. Because the CDR3's place on the DNA is in doubt, the DNA is left out and the CDR3 is given as listed by TCRdb. The chain couples TRBV28 to TRBJ2-5; no check of the table's D call, TRBD1, against the DNA was made. 12 amino acids form the CDR3, both terminal residues included. The germline V gene has CDR1 MDHEN and CDR2 SYDVKM. The CDR3 here is CASRVGTGIPYF.

This clonotype has a count of ten or more. This chain links TRBV5-1 with TRBJ1-1; possibly TRBD1 for D (5 bases). This CDR3 contains 16 residues. V was pared by 5 bases and J by 3 bases, with 20 bases between. Germline lookup yields CDR1 SGHRS and CDR2 YFSETQ. This CDR3 is CASSNPGTRVDTEAFF. The CDR3 DNA follows: TGCGCCAGCAGTAACCCCGGCACCAGGGTAGACACTGAAGCTTTCTTT.

This clonotype was counted at least ten times. The chain uses TRBV20-1 and TRBJ2-1, with 14 bases that match TRBD2. Germline values: CDR1 DFQATT, CDR2 SNEGSKA (reference sequence). This CDR3 is 14 amino acids long. The junction had 5 bases not matched to a gene; V was cut back by 5 bases and J by 8 bases. In DNA form, the CDR3 reads TGCAGTGCTGCGACTAGCGGGAGGGGAGATGAGCAGTTCTTC. It is translated as CSAATSGRGDEQFF.